What follows are 2 T cell receptor beta chains derived from one specimen sequenced in a study of cytomegalovirus exposure and HLA in healthy donors. The PCR was carried out with 60 Vbeta primers and 13 Jbeta primers. Repertoires were generated with immunoSEQ multiplex PCR, while TCRdb's copy carries only in-frame clones and drops some. This sample carries 110,000 to 150,000 clones, with about 2.2% going to the ten biggest clones. The source material was PBMCs. These receptors all stem from a woman aged 18-29 years in good health and CMV-seronegative.

V is TRBV7-9 and J is TRBJ1-5, with D perhaps TRBD1 (6 bases). Germline V CDR1 and CDR2: SEHNR, FQNEAQ (reference sequence). This CDR3 contains 14 residues. The germline V and J ends were trimmed by 4 bases and 3 bases, with 10 bases remaining between them. CDR3 nucleotides: TGTGCCAGCAGCTACACAGGGCTCAATCAGCCCCAGCATTTT. Its translation: CASSYTGLNQPQHF.

The chain uses TRBV7-2 and TRBJ2-3; 10 bases line up with TRBD2. The CDR3 is made up of 16 amino acids. The V gene end was trimmed by 5 bases and the J gene end by 2 bases; junction bases not matched to a gene: 7. CDR1 is SGHTA and CDR2 is FQGNSA in the germline V gene. The CDR3 spells CASSTLAGAITDTQYF. Written as DNA, the CDR3 is TGTGCCAGCAGCACGCTAGCGGGAGCCATCACAGATACGCAGTATTTT.